A selection of T cell receptor beta chains follows, all from one sample in a study of cytomegalovirus exposure and HLA in healthy donors. Using immunoSEQ multiplex PCR, the repertoire was profiled, and TCRdb retains in-frame clones only, with some absent. The table lists more than 200,000 clones, 75% to 80% of them singletons. Sequenced sample: PBMCs. The receptors here all came from a man between 18 and 35 years old in good health and CMV-seronegative. CDR3s include the opening cysteine and the closing phenylalanine or tryptophan. D genes are given only for firm matches.

CDR3 DNA,CDR3 protein,D gene,J gene,V gene
TGTGCCAGCAGCTTGGGGACAGGGCCAAATGGCTACACCTTC,CASSLGTGPNGYTF,TRBD1,TRBJ1-2,TRBV5-6
TGTGCCAGCAGCCCGACAGGGGGCGCCTTTTTGGTTGGGGCCAACGTCCTGACTTTC,CASSPTGGAFLVGANVLTF,TRBD1,TRBJ2-6,TRBV9
TGTGCCAGCTCACCACGTGAGGATAACTATGGCTACACCTTC,CASSPREDNYGYTF,NA,TRBJ1-2,TRBV18
TGTGCCAGCAGTTACCAGGGTGGCTATGGCTACACCTTC,CASSYQGGYGYTF,NA,TRBJ1-2,TRBV6-5
TGTGCCAGCAGCCCGTGGACAGACCAAGAGACCCAGTACTTC,CASSPWTDQETQYF,NA,TRBJ2-5,TRBV7-9
TGCAGCGTGACCGGGACAGGGAATGAAAAACTGTTTTTT,CSVTGTGNEKLFF,TRBD1,TRBJ1-4,TRBV29-1
TGTGCCAGCAAAATCATTAACACCGGGGAGCTGTTTTTT,CASKIINTGELFF,NA,TRBJ2-2,TRBV27
TGTGCCAGCAGCGCCCTTACAGGGGGCGCTGGCTATGGCTACACCTTC,CASSALTGGAGYGYTF,TRBD1,TRBJ1-2,TRBV9
TGCGCCAGCAGCCAACAACCTTCAGGGGCAGCCTACGAGCAGTACTTC,CASSQQPSGAAYEQYF,NA,TRBJ2-7,TRBV4-3
TGCGCCAGCAGCCTGGACAGCGCAGACTACGAGCAGTACTTC,CASSLDSADYEQYF,NA,TRBJ2-7,TRBV4-3
TGCGCCAGCAGTCCCAGCTCTACTAGCGGGGGACCTGGGGGTGATACGCAGTATTTT,CASSPSSTSGGPGGDTQYF,TRBD2,TRBJ2-3,TRBV4-3